The T cell receptor beta chain described here comes from a study of regulatory T cells in long-lasting Graves disease. About the study: Duration of antithyroid drug therapy among newly diagnosed Graves' patients was under 3 months.

Details on this clonotype: Its antigen is unidentified. This probably arose from a read error, given a far larger clone one base away.

Time point: newly diagnosed GD, antithyroid drugs for less than 3 months. PBMC-extracted RNA yielded the TCR library. Whole-study results and caveats: Segments TRBV28, TRBJ1-2 and TRBJ2-5 showed preferential usage in persistent disease.

Arm-PCR of CDR3 regions and iRepertoire HTBI primers were the basis on which TCR beta libraries were built. TCRdb reprocessed the multiplex PCR reads with MiXCR, giving one entry per CDR3 protein. The sample records some 500,000 distinct CDR3 sequences, around an eighth being singletons. The CDR3 loop spans 16 amino acids. The sample was also linked to a second study, of T cells in Graves' hyperthyroidism and ophthalmopathy. From that study: Patients between 18 and 65 years old had hyperthyroidism, newly diagnosed and lasting under 2 months. HTBI primers were used for first-round RT-PCR of the TCR CDR3.

Sequences were derived from peripheral blood mononuclear cells (PBMCs), sampled at new diagnosis, from a patient treated with antithyroid drugs. This clonotype was sampled from a man aged 30 to 45 with Graves disease. The chain combines TRBV12-3 or TRBV12-4 with TRBJ2-1, with TRBD2 identical over 8 bases. The CDR3 DNA is TGTGCCAGCAGTGAAGTCGAGCGGGAGTTTGGAAATGAGCAGTCCTTC. Residues: CASSEVEREFGNEQSF.